The 5 T cell receptor beta chains in this list originate from one sample, sequenced in a study of T-cell reconstitution after alpha-beta-depleted transplantation in children. Molecular barcoding with unique molecular identifiers was used for the TCRbeta library. TCRdb redid the calling of the PCR reads with MiXCR, one entry per CDR3 protein. The profile covers 250,000 to 300,000 distinct CDR3 sequences, with almost 10% appearing a single time and over 9% taken by the ten largest. This sample comprised PBMCs from the stem cell graft donor, obtained from the stem cell graft. The receptors were sampled from a human donor who donated a stem cell graft to a child with SCID.

A few counts support this clonotype. The chain links TRBV3-1 to TRBJ2-7, with 8 bases that match TRBD2. Germline V gene sequence: CDR1 LGHDT, CDR2 YNNKEL (reference sequence). The CDR3 covers 16 residues. V lost 0 bases to trimming and J lost 6 bases; unmatched junction nucleotides: 10. This chain's CDR3 is CASSQDRGGLLPEQYF. The DNA for the CDR3 is TGTGCCAGCAGCCAAGATCGGGGGGGCCTGCTCCCCGAGCAGTACTTC.

This clonotype was counted ten times or more. The chain employs TRBV7-9 and TRBJ1-2; D unresolved. This CDR3 region has 13 residues. Trimming removed 5 bases at V and 8 bases at J, with 15 bases between. Germline loops: CDR1 SEHNR, CDR2 FQNEAQ (reference sequence). The CDR3: CASSPTPQGGYTF. The CDR3, as DNA: TGTGCCAGCAGCCCCACCCCGCAAGGAGGCTACACCTTC.

CDR3 nucleotide sequence: TGTGCCAGCAGCTTGGTCCCCCCTTGGTACTTTGAGCAGTTCTTC. Translating gives CASSLVPPWYFEQFF. The chain recombines TRBV5-5 with TRBJ2-1; D gene uncertain. The germline V gene has CDR1 SGHKS and CDR2 YYEKEE (reference sequence). The V end was cut by 0 bases, the J end by 9 bases, with 16 bases between. This CDR3 has 15 residues.

The chain uses TRBV20-1 and TRBJ1-1; D gene ambiguous. Germline CDR1 and CDR2: DFQATT and SNEGSKA (reference sequence). This CDR3 is built from 13 residues. The CDR3, as DNA: TGCAGCGCCCTGGGGTGGTCGAACACTGAAGCTTTCTTT. Translation gives CSALGWSNTEAFF.

The chain employs TRBV5-1 and TRBJ2-1, with a weak D call TRBD1 (6 bases). Trimming took 6 bases from V and 8 from J, leaving 21 bases between them. Germline V gene sequence: CDR1 SGHRS, CDR2 YFSETQ. The CDR3 spans 15 residues. CDR3 in amino acids: CASITGAQGRYEQFF. The CDR3 nucleotides read TGCGCCAGCATCACCGGGGCCCAGGGGCGGTATGAGCAGTTCTTC.